Listed below are T cell receptor beta chains from one sample, sequenced in a study of beta chain features in type 1 diabetes. Clones were sequenced by immunoSEQ multiplex PCR, and TCRdb holds only the in-frame ones, with some missing. This table holds 300,000 to 450,000 clones, roughly 12% found once. Sequencing was performed on naive CD4+ T cells from blood. Receptor source: a young woman with type 1 diabetes. Each CDR3 is given with its conserved first and last residue. A D gene is named only where the DNA matches it firmly. Clone size is not always given. Where it is, it says once, few, many or a class for expanded clones.

>TRBV4-2|TRBJ1-2|NA|few
CASSQAGDRGYTF
TGTGCCAGCAGCCAAGCGGGGGATAGAGGCTACACCTTC
>TRBV9|TRBJ2-3|TRBD1|NA
CASSPRQGSTDTQYF
TGTGCCAGCAGCCCCCGACAGGGTAGCACAGATACGCAGTATTTT
>TRBV6-4|TRBJ2-7|TRBD1|few
CASSADRGPYEQYF
TGTGCCAGCAGTGCGGACAGGGGGCCGTACGAGCAGTACTTC
>TRBV19|TRBJ1-2|NA|few
CASSITSSAGRNYGYTF
TGTGCCAGTAGTATAACCTCCTCGGCAGGGCGAAACTATGGCTACACCTTC
>TRBV11-3|TRBJ2-5|NA|few
CASSRGGAQLQETQYF
TGTGCCAGCAGCCGCGGAGGTGCCCAGCTACAAGAGACCCAGTACTTC
>TRBV5-1|TRBJ1-2|NA|few
CASGPDYGYTF
TGCGCCAGCGGGCCAGACTATGGCTACACCTTC
>TRBV18|TRBJ2-5|TRBD1|few
CASSQTGGEETQYF
TGTGCCAGCTCCCAAACAGGGGGCGAAGAGACCCAGTACTTC
>TRBV7-9|TRBJ2-7|TRBD1|few
CASSLMAGGAYEQYF
TGTGCCAGCAGCTTAATGGCAGGGGGCGCGTACGAGCAGTACTTC
>TRBV7-9|TRBJ2-1|NA|few
CASSPPVGDSRVF
TGTGCCAGCAGCCCTCCCGTGGGGGACTCGCGGGTCTTC
>TRBV7-9|TRBJ1-1|NA|NA
CASSLSVVTGAFF
TGTGCCAGCAGCTTATCTGTAGTTACGGGAGCTTTCTTT
>TRBV19|TRBJ2-6|NA|few
CASAFARGSGANVLTF
TGTGCCAGCGCTTTCGCTAGGGGGTCCGGGGCCAACGTCCTGACTTTC
>TRBV25-1|TRBJ2-3|NA|few
CASSEQQGPDTQYF
TGTGCCAGCAGTGAACAACAGGGTCCAGATACGCAGTATTTT
>TRBV29-1|TRBJ1-1|TRBD1|NA
CSVNRQGQNTEAFF
TGCAGCGTTAACAGACAGGGACAAAATACTGAAGCTTTCTTT
>TRBV7-9|TRBJ1-4|TRBD1|NA
CASSFLGQAKLFF
TGTGCCAGCAGCTTTTTAGGACAGGCAAAACTGTTTTTT
>TRBV29-1|TRBJ2-3|NA|few
CSATRGTQYF
TGCAGCGCAACACGAGGTACGCAGTATTTT
>TRBV19|TRBJ1-5|NA|NA
CASSIGSTNQPQHF
TGTGCCAGTAGTATTGGCTCGACAAATCAGCCCCAGCATTTT
>TRBV6-5|TRBJ2-2|TRBD2|few
CASSRTSGNTGELFF
TGTGCCAGCAGCCGGACTAGTGGGAACACCGGGGAGCTGTTTTTT
>TRBV5-1|TRBJ2-3|TRBD2|few
CASSLPSGGTDTQYF
TGCGCCAGCAGCTTGCCTAGCGGGGGCACAGATACGCAGTATTTT
>TRBV5-4|TRBJ2-1|NA|NA
CASYGGRGTYNEQFF
TGTGCCAGCTATGGAGGGAGAGGGACCTACAATGAGCAGTTCTTC
>TRBV29-1|TRBJ2-3|NA|NA
CSVDSVATDTQYF
TGCAGCGTTGACTCGGTAGCGACAGATACGCAGTATTTT
>TRBV19|TRBJ1-1|TRBD1|few
CASRDRDTEAFF
TGTGCCAGTAGAGACAGGGACACTGAAGCTTTCTTT
>TRBV28|TRBJ2-5|TRBD2|few
CASSSPGRGETQYF
TGTGCCAGCAGTTCCCCAGGGAGGGGAGAGACCCAGTACTTC
>TRBV5-1|TRBJ1-2|TRBD1|NA
CASSPAEQGSYTF
TGCGCCAGCAGCCCGGCAGAACAGGGGAGTTACACCTTC
>TRBV7-9|TRBJ2-1|NA|few
CASTQTQYNEQFF
TGTGCCAGCACCCAGACTCAATACAATGAGCAGTTCTTC
>TRBV7-2|TRBJ2-5|TRBD1|NA
CASSRGTGKETQYF
TGTGCCAGCAGCCGCGGGACAGGGAAGGAGACCCAGTACTTC
>TRBV28|TRBJ2-3|TRBD2|NA
CASRRLAGEVDTQYF
TGTGCCAGCAGGAGACTAGCGGGAGAGGTAGATACGCAGTATTTT
>TRBV4-3|TRBJ2-7|NA|NA
CASSQVASVLGYEQYF
TGCGCCAGCAGCCAAGTGGCCAGCGTTCTGGGCTACGAGCAGTACTTC
>TRBV4-3|TRBJ2-1|NA|NA
CASSQETRYNEQFF
TGCGCCAGCAGCCAAGAAACTAGGTACAATGAGCAGTTCTTC
>TRBV20-1|TRBJ2-1|NA|few
CSALLSNEQFF
TGCAGTGCCCTTCTCTCCAATGAGCAGTTCTTC
>TRBV2|TRBJ1-5|NA|few
CASSRDRQNQPQHF
TGTGCCAGCAGCCGCGACAGGCAAAATCAGCCCCAGCATTTT
>TRBV11-1|TRBJ2-2|TRBD1|few
CASSSGQGANTGELFF
TGTGCCAGCAGCTCCGGACAGGGAGCGAACACCGGGGAGCTGTTTTTT
>TRBV6-5|TRBJ2-7|NA|few
CASSTPTAGVYEQYF
TGTGCCAGCAGTACTCCAACAGCAGGGGTCTACGAGCAGTACTTC
>TRBV11-3|TRBJ1-2|NA|few
CASSLGGYTF
TGTGCCAGCAGCTTGGGCGGCTACACCTTC
>TRBV4-1|TRBJ2-5|NA|NA
CASSQGTSQETQYF
TGCGCCAGCAGCCAAGGGACTTCTCAAGAGACCCAGTACTTC
>TRBV28|TRBJ2-6|TRBD1|NA
CASSRGTGLTGANVLTF
TGTGCCAGCAGTAGGGGGACAGGGCTTACTGGGGCCAACGTCCTGACTTTC
>TRBV28|TRBJ2-7|NA|NA
CATQTGSYEQYF
TGTGCCACCCAGACAGGATCCTACGAGCAGTACTTC
>TRBV5-6|TRBJ2-7|NA|few
CASSQQGRSYEQYF
TGTGCCAGCAGCCAACAAGGCAGGTCCTACGAGCAGTACTTC
>TRBV20-1|TRBJ2-3|NA|few
CSADFADTQYF
TGCAGTGCTGACTTCGCAGATACGCAGTATTTT
>TRBV12-5|TRBJ2-1|NA|NA
CASGLGQVNNEQFF
TGTGCTAGTGGTTTGGGACAGGTTAACAATGAGCAGTTCTTC
>TRBV14|TRBJ2-1|TRBD2|NA
CASSQDRGLAGSTAYNEQFF
TGTGCCAGCAGCCAAGATAGGGGACTAGCGGGATCCACGGCCTACAATGAGCAGTTCTTC